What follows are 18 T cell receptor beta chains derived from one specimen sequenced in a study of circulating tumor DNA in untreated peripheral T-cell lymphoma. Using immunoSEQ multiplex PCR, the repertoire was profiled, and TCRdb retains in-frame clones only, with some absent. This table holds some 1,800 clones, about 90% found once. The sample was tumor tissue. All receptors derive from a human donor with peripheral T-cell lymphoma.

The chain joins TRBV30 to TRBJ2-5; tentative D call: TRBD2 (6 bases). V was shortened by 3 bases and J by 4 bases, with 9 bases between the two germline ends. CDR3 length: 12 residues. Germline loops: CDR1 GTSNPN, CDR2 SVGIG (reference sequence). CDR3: CAWSGGIETQYF. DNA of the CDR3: TGTGCCTGGAGCGGGGGAATAGAGACCCAGTACTTC.

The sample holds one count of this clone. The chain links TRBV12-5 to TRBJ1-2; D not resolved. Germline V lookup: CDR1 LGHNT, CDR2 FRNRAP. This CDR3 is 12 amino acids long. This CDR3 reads CASTGRHYGYTF. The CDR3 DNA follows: TGTGCCAGCACCGGACGGCACTATGGCTACACCTTC.

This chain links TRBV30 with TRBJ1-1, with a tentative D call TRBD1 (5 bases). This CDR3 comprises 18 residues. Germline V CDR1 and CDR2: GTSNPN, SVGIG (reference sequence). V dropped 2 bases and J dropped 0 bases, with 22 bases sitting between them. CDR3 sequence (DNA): TGTGCCTGGAGTTTACGCCGGGGCGGTTCAGTCATGAACACTGAAGCTTTCTTT. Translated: CAWSLRRGGSVMNTEAFF.

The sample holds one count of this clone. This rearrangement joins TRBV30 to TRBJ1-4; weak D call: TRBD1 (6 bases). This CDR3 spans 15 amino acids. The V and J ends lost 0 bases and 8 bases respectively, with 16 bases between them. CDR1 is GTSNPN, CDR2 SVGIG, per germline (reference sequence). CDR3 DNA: TGTGCCTGGAGTGTAAAGGCAGGGGTCGGGGAAAAACTGTTTTTT. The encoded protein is CAWSVKAGVGEKLFF.

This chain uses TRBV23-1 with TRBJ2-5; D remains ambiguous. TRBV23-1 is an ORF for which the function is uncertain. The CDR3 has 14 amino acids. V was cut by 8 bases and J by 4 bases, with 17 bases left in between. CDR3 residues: CASPYVRPPETQYF. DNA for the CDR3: TGCGCCAGCCCCTATGTCCGCCCCCCAGAGACCCAGTACTTC.

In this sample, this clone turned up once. The CDR3 spells CASSLDKDSHQETQYF. The CDR3 bases are TGTGCCAGCAGCTTAGACAAAGACAGCCACCAAGAGACCCAGTACTTC. The rearrangement uses TRBV11-3 and TRBJ2-5; D may be TRBD1 (5 bases). The germline V gene encodes CDR1 SGHNT and CDR2 YENEEA. With 0 bases removed from V and 0 bases from J, the gap between germline ends came to 11 bases. The CDR3 is made up of 16 amino acids.

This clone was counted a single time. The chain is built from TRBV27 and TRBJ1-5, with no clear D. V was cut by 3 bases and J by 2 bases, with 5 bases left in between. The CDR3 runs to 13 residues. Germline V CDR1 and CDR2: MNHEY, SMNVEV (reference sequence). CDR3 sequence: CASSLRGNQPQHF. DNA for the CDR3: TGTGCCAGCAGTTTGAGGGGCAATCAGCCCCAGCATTTT.

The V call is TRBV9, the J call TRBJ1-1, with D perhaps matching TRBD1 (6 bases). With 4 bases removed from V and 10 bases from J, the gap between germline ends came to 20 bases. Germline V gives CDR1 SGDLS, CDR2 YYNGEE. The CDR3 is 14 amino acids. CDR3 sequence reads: CASSLEGEASGAFF. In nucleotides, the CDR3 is TGTGCCAGCAGCCTAGAGGGGGAGGCGTCTGGAGCTTTCTTT.

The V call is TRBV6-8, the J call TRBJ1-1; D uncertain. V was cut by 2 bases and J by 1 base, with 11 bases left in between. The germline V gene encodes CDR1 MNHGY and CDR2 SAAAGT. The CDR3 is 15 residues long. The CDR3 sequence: CASSYLRETNTEAFF. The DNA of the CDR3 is TGTGCCAGCAGTTACCTTAGAGAAACGAACACTGAAGCTTTCTTT.

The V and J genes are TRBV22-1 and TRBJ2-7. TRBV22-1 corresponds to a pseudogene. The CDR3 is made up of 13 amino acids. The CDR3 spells CASSLRGADEQYF. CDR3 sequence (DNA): TGTGCCAGCAGTTTAAGGGGGGCTGACGAGCAGTACTTC.

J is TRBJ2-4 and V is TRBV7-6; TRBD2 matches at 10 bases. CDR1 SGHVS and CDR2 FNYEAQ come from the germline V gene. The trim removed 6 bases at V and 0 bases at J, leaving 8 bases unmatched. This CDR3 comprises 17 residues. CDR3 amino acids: CASRRQTSGLAKNIQYF. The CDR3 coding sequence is TGTGCCAGCAGACGACAGACTAGCGGGTTAGCCAAAAACATTCAGTACTTC.

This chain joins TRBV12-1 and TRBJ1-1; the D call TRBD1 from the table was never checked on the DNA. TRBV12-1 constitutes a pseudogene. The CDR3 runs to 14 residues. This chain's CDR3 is CASSSGQPRTEAFF. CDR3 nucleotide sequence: TGTGCCAGCAGCTCAGGACAGCCGAGGACTGAAGCTTTCTTT.

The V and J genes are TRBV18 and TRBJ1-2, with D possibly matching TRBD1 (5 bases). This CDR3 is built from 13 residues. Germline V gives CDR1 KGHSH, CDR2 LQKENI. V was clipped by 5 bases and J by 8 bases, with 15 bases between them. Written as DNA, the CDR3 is TGTGCCAGCTCAGTGGGCCCTGAGGGGGGCTACACCTTC. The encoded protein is CASSVGPEGGYTF. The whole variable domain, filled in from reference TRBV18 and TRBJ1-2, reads NAGVMQNPRHLVRRRGQEARLRCSPMKGHSHVYWYRQLPEEGLKFMVYLQKENIIDESGMPKERFSAEFPKEGPSILRIQQVVRGDSAAYFCASSVGPEGGYTFGSGTRLTVV.

DNA for the CDR3: TGTGCCAGCAGCTTAAGGTTGGACGGACCTAACTATGGCTACACCTTC. Protein product: CASSLRLDGPNYGYTF. V is TRBV11-3 and J is TRBJ1-2; no clear D. Germline CDR1 reads SGHNT; CDR2 reads YENEEA. V lost 2 bases and J 0 bases, leaving 13 bases between the germline ends. The CDR3 covers 16 residues.

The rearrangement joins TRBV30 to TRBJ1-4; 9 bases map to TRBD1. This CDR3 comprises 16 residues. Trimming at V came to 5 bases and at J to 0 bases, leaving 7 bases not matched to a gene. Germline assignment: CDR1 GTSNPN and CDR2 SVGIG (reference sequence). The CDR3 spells CAWLGQGSATNEKLFF. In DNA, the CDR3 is TGTGCCTGGCTCGGACAGGGGTCTGCAACTAATGAAAAACTGTTTTTT.

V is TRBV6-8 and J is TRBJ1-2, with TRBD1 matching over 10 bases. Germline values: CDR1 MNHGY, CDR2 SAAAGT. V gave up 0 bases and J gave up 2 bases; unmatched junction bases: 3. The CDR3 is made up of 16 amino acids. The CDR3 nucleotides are TGTGCCAGCAGTTACTCCCGGACAGGGGGAAACTATGGCTACACCTTC. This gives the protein CASSYSRTGGNYGYTF.

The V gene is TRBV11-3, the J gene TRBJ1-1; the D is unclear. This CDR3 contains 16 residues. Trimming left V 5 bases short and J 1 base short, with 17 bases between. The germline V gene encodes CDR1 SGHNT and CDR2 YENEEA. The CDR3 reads CASSQAVGRGNTEAFF. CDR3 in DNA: TGTGCCAGCAGCCAAGCCGTCGGACGGGGGAACACTGAAGCTTTCTTT.

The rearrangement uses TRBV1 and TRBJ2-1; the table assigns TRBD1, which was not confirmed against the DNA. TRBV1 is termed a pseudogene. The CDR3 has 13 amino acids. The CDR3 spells CASSQEGAAQQFF. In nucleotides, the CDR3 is TGCGCCAGCAGCCAAGAAGGGGCGGCACAGCAGTTCTTC.